A single TCR beta chain is shown here with its context. From germline, CDR1 is MRHNA and CDR2 SNTAGT. This CDR3 is built from 14 residues. The J segment lost 8 bases and the V segment lost 10 bases, leaving 13 bases of the junction unmatched. This sample stems from a study of cytotoxic CD8 clonotypes in ibrutinib-treated CLL. Some clones are missing from TCRdb's copy, which holds only in-frame ones; the method was immunoSEQ multiplex PCR. The repertoire holds 250,000 or so clones, 70% seen once, with less than 20% in the top ten. This chain connects TRBV6-4 to TRBJ2-1; TRBD2 matches at 8 bases. Sequencing was performed on PBMCs, taken after 24 months of ibrutinib treatment. This TCR derives from a human donor with chronic lymphocytic leukemia. CDR3 sequence: CATKAGDPPDEQFF. CDR3 nucleotides: TGTGCCACTAAAGCGGGAGATCCTCCGGATGAGCAGTTCTTC.